The clone carrying this T cell receptor (beta chain) was recorded at least ten times. Its antigen remains unidentified. It was genomic DNA that served as the template for profiling TCR beta VDJ and CDR3. In TCRdb, the reads were re-called with MiXCR into one record per CDR3 protein. The sample lists under 75,000 distinct CDR3 sequences, approximately 54% occurring once. This entry belongs to a study of CD8+CD57+ T cells in acquired aplastic anemia. Study-wide points: Both patients and controls carried the same twenty-nine CD8+ CDR3 sequences.

CDR1 SGHVS and CDR2 FQNEAQ come from the germline V gene. There are 17 residues in the CDR3. V dropped 5 bases and J dropped 8 bases, with 25 bases sitting between them. Sample: sorted CD4+, CD8+, or CD8+CD57+ T cells (not recorded which) from PBMCs. The TCR was taken from a human donor in good health, serving as a control. This chain links TRBV7-8 with TRBJ1-3; D perhaps matches TRBD1 (5 bases). CDR3 sequence: CASSPTPVTGLGDTIYF. The CDR3 DNA reads TGTGCCAGCAGCCCTACCCCGGTTACAGGACTCGGGGACACCATATATTTT.